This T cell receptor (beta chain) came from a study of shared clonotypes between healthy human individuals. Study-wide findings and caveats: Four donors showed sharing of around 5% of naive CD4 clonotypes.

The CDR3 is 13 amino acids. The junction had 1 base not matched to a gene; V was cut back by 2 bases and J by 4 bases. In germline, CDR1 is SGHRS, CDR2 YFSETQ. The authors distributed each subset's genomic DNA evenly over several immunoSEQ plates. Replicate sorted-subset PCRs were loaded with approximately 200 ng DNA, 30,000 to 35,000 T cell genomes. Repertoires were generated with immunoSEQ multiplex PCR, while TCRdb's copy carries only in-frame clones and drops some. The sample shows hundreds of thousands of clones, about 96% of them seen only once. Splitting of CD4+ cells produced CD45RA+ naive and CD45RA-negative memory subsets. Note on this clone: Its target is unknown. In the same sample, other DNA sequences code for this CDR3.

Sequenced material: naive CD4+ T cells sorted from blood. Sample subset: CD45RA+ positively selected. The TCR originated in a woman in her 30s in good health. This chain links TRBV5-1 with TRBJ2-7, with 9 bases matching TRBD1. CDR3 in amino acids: CASSFDRGYEQYF. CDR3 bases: TGCGCCAGCAGCTTCGACAGGGGGTACGAGCAGTACTTC. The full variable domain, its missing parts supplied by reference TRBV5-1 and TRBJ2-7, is KAGVTQTPRYLIKTRGQQVTLSCSPISGHRSVSWYQQTPGQGLQFLFEYFSETQRNKGNFPGRFSGRQFSNSRSEMNVSTLELGDSALYLCASSFDRGYEQYFGPGTRLTVT.